These 13 T cell receptor beta chains originate from one sample sequenced in a study of cytomegalovirus exposure and HLA in healthy donors. This table comes from immunoSEQ multiplex PCR, and its TCRdb copy is limited to in-frame clones, with some not included. The top ten clones hold 3% to 3.5% of a sample with 150,000 to 200,000 clones, about 89% of them seen once. The sequenced material came from PBMCs. The receptors originated from a young woman in good health and CMV-seropositive.

This chain uses TRBV9 with TRBJ1-2; D is possibly TRBD1 (6 bases). From germline, CDR1 is SGDLS and CDR2 YYNGEE. The V gene lost 0 bases and the J gene lost 3 bases, with 18 bases spanning the gap. The CDR3 extends over 17 amino acids. The chain's CDR3 is CASSVAGRGISDYGYTF. CDR3 nucleotide sequence: TGTGCCAGCAGCGTAGCTGGTAGGGGGATATCAGACTATGGCTACACCTTC.

V usage is TRBV9 and J usage is TRBJ2-1; 10 bases are shared with TRBD2. V gave up 0 bases and J gave up 3 bases; unmatched junction bases: 3. Germline CDR1 is SGDLS and CDR2 is YYNGEE. This CDR3 has 16 residues. CDR3 coding DNA: TGTGCCAGCAGCGTAGGGTTAGCGGGGGGCTACAATGAGCAGTTCTTC. Amino acids: CASSVGLAGGYNEQFF.

The gene calls are TRBV18 and TRBJ1-2; TRBD1 matches 8 bases. J gave up 4 bases and V 3 bases, and 13 bases lay outside the gene matches. Germline lookup yields CDR1 KGHSH and CDR2 LQKENI. This CDR3 region has 17 residues. As DNA, the CDR3 is TGTGCCAGCTCACCCTCAGGCCGACAGGGGCCCATCTATGGCTACACCTTC. It codes for CASSPSGRQGPIYGYTF.

This clone was seen once. V and J are TRBV6-1 and TRBJ1-1; 8 nucleotides line up with TRBD1. V lost 4 bases and J lost 3; bases outside the gene matches: 4. This CDR3 region has 14 residues. The V gene's germline CDR1 is MNHNS and CDR2 SASEGT. The DNA of the CDR3 is TGTGCCAGCAGTGGACAGGGGTGGTACACTGAAGCTTTCTTT. Amino acid sequence: CASSGQGWYTEAFF.

The chain uses TRBV27 and TRBJ1-1; 12 nucleotides agree with TRBD1. Trimming took 3 bases from V and 3 from J; bases not matched to a gene: 5. Looked up from germline, CDR1 is MNHEY and CDR2 is SMNVEV (reference sequence). The CDR3 runs to 16 residues. The CDR3 sequence: CASSFTGTGGDTEAFF. The CDR3 coding sequence is TGTGCCAGCAGTTTCACCGGGACAGGGGGCGACACTGAAGCTTTCTTT.

The DNA for the CDR3 is TGTGCCAGCAGTTACCATAGAAGAGGAGATACGCAGTATTTT. Protein sequence: CASSYHRRGDTQYF. The chain recombines TRBV27 with TRBJ2-3; no clear D. V was clipped by 4 bases and J by 5 bases, with 13 bases between them. The CDR3 sequence is 14 residues long. From germline, CDR1 is MNHEY and CDR2 SMNVEV (reference sequence).

CDR3 coding DNA: TGTGCCAGCACCCCGAGAGGGACTAGCTTGGGGGAGCAGTACTTC. This translates into CASTPRGTSLGEQYF. This sequence joins TRBV11-2 and TRBJ2-7; 9 nucleotides align to TRBD2. J was trimmed by 7 bases and V by 7 bases; bases with no gene match: 14. Germline V lookup: CDR1 SGHAT, CDR2 FQNNGV. The CDR3 consists of 15 residues.

J is TRBJ2-1 and V is TRBV4-3; possible D gene TRBD1, 5 bases. The CDR3 is 13 residues long. From germline, CDR1 is LGHNA and CDR2 YSLEER. The V end was cut by 4 bases, the J end by 4 bases, with 8 bases between. The CDR3 sequence is CASSRPGYNEQFF. The CDR3 DNA follows: TGCGCCAGCAGCCGACCAGGGTACAATGAGCAGTTCTTC.

The chain recombines TRBV25-1 with TRBJ2-7, with TRBD1 matching over 7 bases. The trim removed 4 bases at V and 2 bases at J, leaving 5 bases unmatched. This CDR3 has 14 amino acids. Germline V CDR1 and CDR2: MGHDK, SYGVNS. The CDR3 spells CASSGQGTTYEQYF. The DNA for the CDR3 is TGTGCCAGCAGTGGACAGGGCACTACCTACGAGCAGTACTTC.

This clone was seen only a few times. The rearrangement uses TRBV19 and TRBJ2-6; possibly TRBD1 for D (6 bases). CDR3 length: 15 residues. Germline V gene sequence: CDR1 LNHDA, CDR2 SQIVND (reference sequence). Trimming stripped 8 bases from V and 0 bases from J, with 11 bases between. CDR3: CASGQLPSGANVLTF. CDR3 coding DNA: TGTGCCAGTGGACAGTTACCCTCTGGGGCCAACGTCCTGACTTTC.

The V and J genes are TRBV6-5 and TRBJ2-7; the D gene is possibly TRBD1 (6 bases). CDR1 and CDR2 from the germline V gene are MNHEY and SVGAGI. This CDR3 has 16 residues. The germline V and J ends were trimmed by 0 bases and 3 bases, with 15 bases remaining between them. CDR3: CASSYSIEGEIYEQYF. The CDR3 DNA is TGTGCCAGCAGTTACTCGATTGAGGGGGAAATCTACGAGCAGTACTTC.

The genes are TRBV7-9 and TRBJ2-7, with D uncertain. The CDR3 spans 13 residues. Germline lookup yields CDR1 SEHNR and CDR2 FQNEAQ (reference sequence). V was cut by 5 bases and J by 7 bases, with 15 bases left in between. CDR3 coding DNA: TGTGCCAGCAGCCCCCGAGGTCCTGGGGAGCAGTACTTC. This translates into CASSPRGPGEQYF.

V usage is TRBV15 and J usage is TRBJ1-3; TRBD1 aligns across 11 bases. The CDR3 is 20 residues long. The germline V gene encodes CDR1 LNHNV and CDR2 YYDKDF (reference sequence). With V trimmed by 0 bases and J by 2 bases, 12 bases remained unmatched. The CDR3 nucleotides read TGTGCCACCAGCAGAGAGATGGGGATTACGGGACAGGGGGCTGGAAACACCATATATTTT. Its protein product is CATSREMGITGQGAGNTIYF.